A selection of T cell receptor beta chains follows, all from one sample in a study of T cell repertoires in cytomegalovirus infection. Antigens for these TCRs are unknown. TCRdb independently ran MiXCR on the reads; one entry per CDR3 protein. The sample includes some 590,000 distinct CDR3 sequences, roughly 42% seen only once; the top ten take more than 40%. The sequences come from cultured PBMCs, collected from culture after CMV antigen stimulation. These receptors all come from a human donor in good health (CMV status not recorded). Some clones in this sample may be carry-over from other donors' samples. CDR3s include the opening cysteine and the closing phenylalanine or tryptophan. Fields, in order: clone size, D gene, V gene, J gene, CDR3 DNA, CDR3 protein. D genes are given only for firm matches. Clone size, where shown, is once, few, many, or a class for clones that have expanded.

>-|TRBD1|TRBV4-2|TRBJ2-7
TGTGCCAGCAGCCAGCCCGGGACAGGGGGAGAGCAGTACTTC
CASSQPGTGGEQYF
>few|-|TRBV7-8|TRBJ1-1
TGTGCCAGCAGCCCGCTAAGACAGGTTAACACTGAAGCTTTCTTT
CASSPLRQVNTEAFF
>few|-|TRBV5-5|TRBJ2-1
TGTGCCAGCAGCTTGGGCAGGGGAGTCCATGAGCAGTTCTTC
CASSLGRGVHEQFF
>-|-|TRBV5-1|TRBJ1-5
TGCGCCAGCAGGGAGGGGTTCTCCGACTGGCAGCCCCAGCATTTT
CASREGFSDWQPQHF
>-|-|TRBV5-1|TRBJ1-1
TGCGCCAGCAGCTTGGCTTCGGTCGGGTCGGGCACTGAAGCTTTCTTT
CASSLASVGSGTEAFF
>-|-|TRBV20-1|TRBJ2-2
TGCAGTGCTAGAGCCGAGAGATGGGGAAACACCGGGGAGCTGTTTTTT
CSARAERWGNTGELFF
>-|-|TRBV12-3/TRBV12-4|TRBJ2-6
TGTGCCAGCATCGACCCCCAGGGTGGGGCCAACGTCCTGACTTTC
CASIDPQGGANVLTF
>few|TRBD2|TRBV5-4|TRBJ2-3
TGTGCCAGCAGCTTGGTAGCGGGGGCCCCAGATACGCAGTATTTT
CASSLVAGAPDTQYF
>many|TRBD2|TRBV7-2|TRBJ2-5
TGTGCCAGCAGCTTAGCGGGGAGGGCAGCCCAAGAGACCCAGTACTTC
CASSLAGRAAQETQYF
>few|-|TRBV24-1|TRBJ2-5
TGTGCCACCAGTGACCCGGGACGGCACATAGAGACCCAGTACTTC
CATSDPGRHIETQYF
>-|-|TRBV6-5|TRBJ1-4
TGTGCCAGCGGACGCGGGGTCGAAAAACTGTTTTTT
CASGRGVEKLFF
>-|-|TRBV7-9|TRBJ1-3
TGTGCCAGCAGCTTATCTAGTAGCAGCTCTGGAAACACCATATATTTT
CASSLSSSSSGNTIYF
>-|-|TRBV3-1|TRBJ2-1
TGTGCCAGCAGCCAAAGGGGGAGCTACAATGAGCAGTTCTTC
CASSQRGSYNEQFF
>-|-|TRBV27|TRBJ1-6
TGTGCCAGCAGCCTCGGACAAGCTGTTTCACCCCTCCACTTT
CASSLGQAVSPLHF
>-|TRBD2|TRBV12-5|TRBJ2-3
TGTGCTAGTGCCCTGAGCGGGAGAATGGTAGATACGCAGTATTTT
CASALSGRMVDTQYF
>-|-|TRBV29-1|TRBJ2-5
TGCAGCGTTGAAGGTGCAGGATACCAAGAGACCCAGTACTTC
CSVEGAGYQETQYF
>-|TRBD1|TRBV12-3/TRBV12-4|TRBJ1-5
TGTGCCAGCAGTATAGGACAGGCTAGCAATCAGCCCCAGCATTTT
CASSIGQASNQPQHF